Below, 26 T cell receptor beta chains from the same sample are listed, as sequenced in a study of T cells in Graves' hyperthyroidism and ophthalmopathy. Template material for amplifying TCR beta CDR3 regions consisted of RNA transcripts. TCR CDR3 regions were first amplified by RT-PCR with HTBI primers. TCRdb recomputed calls from the multiplex PCR reads with MiXCR, one row per CDR3 protein. The data show about 840,000 distinct CDR3 sequences, around 39% seen once. The source material was blood. These receptors originate from a man aged 18 to 29 with Graves' hyperthyroidism.

The chain couples TRBV12-3 or TRBV12-4 to TRBJ1-2; perhaps TRBD1 as D (6 bases). V was pared by 5 bases and J by 6 bases, with 13 bases between. The CDR3 runs to 13 residues. CDR3 sequence reads: CASSNRVGHGYTF. In nucleotides, the CDR3 is TGTGCCAGCAGTAACAGGGTCGGTCATGGCTACACCTTC.

The rearrangement links TRBV27 to TRBJ1-1, with a tentative D call TRBD1 (6 bases). The CDR3 covers 14 residues. V lost 5 bases, J lost 4 bases, and 14 bases lay in between. Germline V gene lookup returns CDR1 MNHEY and CDR2 SMNVEV (reference sequence). Written as DNA, the CDR3 is TGTGCCAGCAGTGGGGGCGGGGTAAGCACTGAAGCTTTCTTT. Protein product: CASSGGGVSTEAFF.

This clonotype appeared many times. The V gene is TRBV10-3, the J gene TRBJ1-1; 7 bases are shared with TRBD1. The J segment lost 1 base and the V segment lost 3 bases, leaving 5 bases of the junction unmatched. Germline CDR1 reads ENHRY; CDR2 reads SYGVKD. The CDR3 sequence is 15 residues long. The CDR3 DNA follows: TGTGCCATCAGTGATCCCGGACAGGCGAACACTGAAGCTTTCTTT. Its translation: CAISDPGQANTEAFF.

This clonotype was counted a few times. V gene TRBV12-3 or TRBV12-4 combines with J gene TRBJ1-4, with D unclear. Trimming removed 5 bases from V and 8 bases from J, with 15 bases in between. The CDR3 extends over 14 amino acids. The DNA of the CDR3 is TGTGCCAGCAGTCGACCGGGCCGAGAAGAAAAACTGTTTTTT. Encoded protein: CASSRPGREEKLFF.

Concerning this clonotype: Relative to the germline gene, one junction end is altered; a read error may explain this. The chain recombines TRBV9 with TRBJ2-5; 11 nucleotides align to TRBD1. This CDR3 comprises 15 residues. Germline CDR1 SGDLS, CDR2 YYNGEE. The CDR3 DNA follows: TGTGCCGGCAGCGGCTCCGGGACAGGGGGTGTGACCCAGTACTTC. Protein: CAGSGSGTGGVTQYF.

This clonotype was observed a few times. The chain recombines TRBV5-1 with TRBJ2-5, with no clear D. The V and J ends lost 4 bases and 2 bases respectively, with 6 bases between them. Germline V gives CDR1 SGHRS, CDR2 YFSETQ. This CDR3 spans 12 amino acids. CDR3: CASSAQQETQYF. In DNA, the CDR3 is TGCGCCAGCAGCGCCCAACAAGAGACCCAGTACTTC.

The sample holds a few counts of this clonotype. The genes are TRBV13 and TRBJ1-4; D remains ambiguous. Trimming removed 4 bases from V and 0 bases from J, with 12 bases in between. The CDR3 is made up of 16 amino acids. Germline values: CDR1 PRHDT, CDR2 FYEKMQ (reference sequence). The CDR3 protein is CASSSKKSATNEKLFF. DNA of the CDR3: TGTGCCAGCAGCTCAAAAAAATCAGCAACTAATGAAAAACTGTTTTTT. Supplemented by reference TRBV13 and TRBJ1-4, the full variable domain reads AAGVIQSPRHLIKEKRETATLKCYPIPRHDTVYWYQQGPGQDPQFLISFYEKMQSDKGSIPDRFSAQQFSDYHSELNMSSLELGDSALYFCASSSKKSATNEKLFFGSGTQLSVL.

The CDR3 reads CAISSRVAEAFF. The DNA for the CDR3 is TGTGCCATCAGTTCCCGCGTCGCTGAAGCTTTCTTT. The rearrangement joins TRBV10-3 to TRBJ1-1; no definite D call. CDR3 size: 12 residues. Deletions cut 5 bases from V and 6 bases from J, with 10 bases between. Germline values: CDR1 ENHRY, CDR2 SYGVKD.

The V and J genes are TRBV4-3 and TRBJ2-7; TRBD1 matches 7 bases. Germline V lookup: CDR1 LGHNA, CDR2 YSLEER. The CDR3 is made up of 15 amino acids. V gave up 1 base and J gave up 2 bases; unmatched junction bases: 5. CDR3 loop: CASSQGQGRTYEQYF. CDR3 DNA sequence: TGCGCCAGCAGCCAAGGACAGGGACGGACCTACGAGCAGTACTTC.

The chain links TRBV7-9 to TRBJ2-7; TRBD2 matches 8 bases. V was clipped by 4 bases and J by 5 bases; unmatched bases: 4. CDR3 length: 13 residues. CDR1 SEHNR and CDR2 FQNEAQ come from the germline V gene (reference sequence). Here the CDR3 DNA reads TGTGCCAGCAGCTCGGGAGGGAGGGACGAGCAGTACTTC. Translation gives CASSSGGRDEQYF.

This chain uses TRBV12-3 or TRBV12-4 with TRBJ1-1, with D unclear. The CDR3 sequence is 14 residues long. The V and J ends lost 3 bases and 6 bases respectively, with 14 bases between them. The CDR3 reads CASSFAGRDPEAFF. Here the CDR3 DNA reads TGTGCCAGCAGTTTTGCGGGTAGAGACCCTGAAGCTTTCTTT.

This clonotype was seen many times. The chain is built from TRBV7-6 and TRBJ1-2; perhaps TRBD1 as D (6 bases). This CDR3 has 15 amino acids. V lost 5 bases and J 3 bases, leaving 16 bases between the germline ends. Germline values: CDR1 SGHVS, CDR2 FNYEAQ. Written as DNA, the CDR3 is TGTGCCAGCAGCCCGGGGGAGGGGGACGACTATGGCTACACCTTC. This translates into CASSPGEGDDYGYTF.

At least ten counts were recorded for this clonotype. This chain joins TRBV12-3 or TRBV12-4 and TRBJ1-1, with 8 nucleotides matching TRBD1. CDR3 size: 14 residues. V shed 8 bases, J shed 1 base, and the junction held 6 bases outside the gene matches. The CDR3 protein is CASVMTGANTEAFF. Written as DNA, the CDR3 is TGTGCCAGCGTAATGACAGGGGCGAACACTGAAGCTTTCTTT.

This chain joins TRBV7-2 and TRBJ2-5, with 7 positions matching TRBD1. V was clipped by 5 bases and J by 4 bases; unmatched bases: 13. The CDR3 is 16 amino acids. Per germline, CDR1 SGHTA and CDR2 FQGNSA. The CDR3 DNA reads as TGTGCCAGCAGCCTCCAAAAGGGGGCCGGACCAGAGACCCAGTACTTC. Translated: CASSLQKGAGPETQYF. Combining the CDR3 with reference TRBV7-2 and TRBJ2-5 gives the whole variable domain GAGVSQSPSNKVTEKGKDVELRCDPISGHTALYWYRQSLGQGLEFLIYFQGNSAPDKSGLPSDRFSAERTGGSVSTLTIQRTQQEDSAVYLCASSLQKGAGPETQYFGPGTRLLVL.

This chain uses TRBV29-1 with TRBJ2-7, with D uncertain. Germline V CDR1 and CDR2: SQVTM, ANQGSEA. The CDR3 spans 12 residues. Between the trimmed V and J ends, which lost 6 bases and 5 bases, there was a span of 14 bases. The CDR3 bases are TGCAGCGTCCCGGGCCTGGGCCACGAGCAGTACTTC. Translated, it gives CSVPGLGHEQYF.

The V gene is TRBV12-3 or TRBV12-4, the J gene TRBJ2-2, with D perhaps TRBD2 (6 bases). Trimming took 3 bases from V and 3 from J, leaving 8 bases between them. There are 14 residues in the CDR3. This chain's CDR3 is CASSFGEDTGELFF. CDR3 sequence (DNA): TGTGCCAGCAGTTTCGGGGAGGACACCGGGGAGCTGTTTTTT.

The chain has TRBV15 and TRBJ2-7; weak D call: TRBD2 (5 bases). CDR1 is LNHNV and CDR2 is YYDKDF in the germline V gene (reference sequence). This CDR3 has 13 residues. Trimming cost V 3 bases and J 6 bases, with 12 bases left between them. The CDR3: CATSSLEATEQYF. The CDR3 DNA is TGTGCCACCAGCAGCTTGGAGGCGACCGAGCAGTACTTC.

This clonotype was counted a few times. The J gene is TRBJ1-2, the V gene TRBV10-3, with D tentatively TRBD1 (5 bases). The V gene lost 3 bases and the J gene lost 6 bases, with 5 bases spanning the gap. CDR3 length: 11 residues. Germline-derived CDR1 and CDR2 are ENHRY and SYGVKD. The CDR3 DNA follows: TGTGCCATCAGTGACAGGGATGGCTACACCTTC. Encoded protein: CAISDRDGYTF.

The chain carries TRBV5-1 and TRBJ1-1; possible D gene TRBD1, 5 bases. The CDR3 extends over 15 amino acids. Germline V gene sequence: CDR1 SGHRS, CDR2 YFSETQ. V gave up 2 bases and J gave up 1 base, with 12 bases separating them. CDR3 in amino acids: CASSFLDSANTEAFF. The CDR3 nucleotides read TGCGCCAGCAGCTTCCTCGACAGCGCGAACACTGAAGCTTTCTTT. Full variable domain (missing parts from reference TRBV5-1 and TRBJ1-1): KAGVTQTPRYLIKTRGQQVTLSCSPISGHRSVSWYQQTPGQGLQFLFEYFSETQRNKGNFPGRFSGRQFSNSRSEMNVSTLELGDSALYLCASSFLDSANTEAFFGQGTRLTVV.

The table lists this clonotype with many counts. The rearrangement links TRBV5-1 to TRBJ1-6; TRBD1 matches 7 bases. Germline lookup yields CDR1 SGHRS and CDR2 YFSETQ. The CDR3 covers 15 residues. Trimming removed 2 bases from V and 10 bases from J; junction bases left unmatched: 9. Here the CDR3 DNA reads TGCGCCAGCAGCTTCGGACAGGAGGCTAGCTCACCCCTCCACTTT. It encodes CASSFGQEASSPLHF.

This clonotype was observed at least ten times. The chain links TRBV2 to TRBJ1-1; 12 nucleotides align to TRBD1. The germline V gene has CDR1 SNHLY and CDR2 FYNNEI. V shed 11 bases, J shed 1 base, and the junction held 5 bases outside the gene matches. The CDR3 has 14 residues. The CDR3 DNA sequence: TGTGCCGCACGGGACAGGGGGCCGAACACTGAAGCTTTCTTT. It specifies CAARDRGPNTEAFF. The full variable domain, with the rest looked up from reference TRBV2 and TRBJ1-1, is EPEVTQTPSHQVTQMGQEVILRCVPISNHLYFYWYRQILGQKVEFLVSFYNNEISEKSEIFDDQFSVERPDGSNFTLKIRSTKLEDSAMYFCAARDRGPNTEAFFGQGTRLTVV.

This rearrangement joins TRBV2 to TRBJ2-3, with D possibly matching TRBD1 (5 bases). The V gene's germline CDR1 is SNHLY and CDR2 FYNNEI. This CDR3 has 15 residues. V was pared by 10 bases and J by 0 bases, with 17 bases between. CDR3 region: CATTTVIESTDTQYF. CDR3 DNA sequence: TGTGCCACTACGACAGTGATTGAAAGCACAGATACGCAGTATTTT. Based on the CDR3 plus reference TRBV2 and TRBJ2-3, the full variable domain is EPEVTQTPSHQVTQMGQEVILRCVPISNHLYFYWYRQILGQKVEFLVSFYNNEISEKSEIFDDQFSVERPDGSNFTLKIRSTKLEDSAMYFCATTTVIESTDTQYFGPGTRLTVL.

V and J are TRBV25-1 and TRBJ2-4, with D perhaps matching TRBD2 (5 bases). Trimming took off 2 bases at V and 13 bases at J, with 15 bases between the two ends. The CDR3 has 13 residues. CDR1 is MGHDK, CDR2 SYGVNS, per germline. CDR3: CASSEREKAEQYF. The CDR3 nucleotides read TGTGCCAGCAGTGAAAGGGAGAAAGCTGAGCAGTACTTC.

This clonotype was picked up a small number of times. This rearrangement joins TRBV5-1 to TRBJ1-4; 8 bases align to TRBD1. Germline V lookup: CDR1 SGHRS, CDR2 YFSETQ. The CDR3 runs to 15 residues. The J segment lost 1 base and the V segment lost 4 bases, leaving 3 bases of the junction unmatched. This CDR3 is CASSQDRGTNEKLFF. In DNA, the CDR3 is TGCGCCAGCAGCCAAGACAGGGGAACTAATGAAAAACTGTTTTTT.

The gene calls are TRBV19 and TRBJ1-2, with 7 bases lining up with TRBD1. The CDR3 loop spans 14 amino acids. Germline CDR1 reads LNHDA; CDR2 reads SQIVND (reference sequence). Trimming removed 5 bases from V and 8 bases from J; junction bases left unmatched: 11. CDR3 DNA sequence: TGTGCCAGTAGTCTCCCAAAGGGGGCTTCCGGCTACACCTTC. It specifies CASSLPKGASGYTF.

This clonotype appeared many times. The chain combines TRBV24-1 with TRBJ2-7; a weak D match, TRBD1 (5 bases). V was pared by 4 bases and J by 2 bases, with 11 bases between. The germline V gene encodes CDR1 KGHDR and CDR2 SFDVKD. The CDR3 is 14 residues long. The DNA of the CDR3 is TGTGCCACCAGTGACCGTGGACATACCTACGAGCAGTACTTC. It specifies CATSDRGHTYEQYF.